The subject of this entry is one T cell receptor (beta chain). The target antigen is unknown. These data come from a study of cytomegalovirus exposure and HLA in healthy donors. Primers included in the PCR were 60 Vbeta and 13 Jbeta primers. This table comes from immunoSEQ multiplex PCR, and its TCRdb copy is limited to in-frame clones, with some not included. The sample holds roughly 110,000 clones, about 68% seen once. V lost 0 bases, J lost 5 bases, and 15 bases stayed unmatched. CDR1 and CDR2 from the germline V gene are KGHSH and LQKENI. The CDR3 is 19 amino acids. General study points: Several of the most significant clusters were apparently associated with common viral pathogens in a later analysis. Some highly shared sequence variants likely arose as a pipeline artifact. Three of the chains that were CMV-associated were confirmed in vitro to be specific for CMV antigens. Versus the roughly 670-donor mean, an Asian-associated ancestry cluster reportedly showed fewer N-insertions in a later analysis.

This TCR derives from a woman in her 40s in good health and CMV-seropositive. Material: PBMCs. The chain joins TRBV18 to TRBJ2-5; TRBD1 matches at 10 bases. CDR3 amino acids: CASSPPWFIGTGAVETQYF. CDR3 DNA: TGTGCCAGCTCACCACCGTGGTTTATCGGGACAGGGGCTGTGGAGACCCAGTACTTC.